This T cell receptor beta chain was recorded in a study of CD8+ T cells in alopecia areata. The trim removed 0 bases at V and 1 base at J, leaving 1 base unmatched. The CDR3 sequence is 15 residues long. Germline V gene data show CDR1 as MNHEY and CDR2 as SMNVEV (reference sequence). RNA, once extracted, was reverse transcribed into cDNA for use as the sequencing template. Clones were sequenced by immunoSEQ multiplex PCR, and TCRdb holds only the in-frame ones, with some missing. The table includes about 180,000 clones, around 50% detected once. This sequence originates from a human donor with alopecia areata. The gene calls are TRBV27 and TRBJ1-1; 8 bases map to TRBD1. This sample comprised CD4+ T cells sorted from blood, obtained at week 0. CDR3 sequence reads: CASSLSGTGNTEAFF. CDR3 sequence (DNA): TGTGCCAGCAGTTTATCGGGGACAGGGAACACTGAAGCTTTCTTT.